This T cell receptor (beta chain) stems from a study of blood T cell repertoires in COVID-19. TCRdb's copy holds only in-frame clones and misses some; the assay was immunoSEQ multiplex PCR. Among about 17,000 clones listed, roughly 89% were seen once. Sequencing was performed on peripheral blood. The clonotype was recovered from a man aged 55 to 69 with active COVID-19.

CDR3 amino acids: CASSQQGGDQPQHF. CDR3 coding DNA: TGTGCCAGCAGCCAACAGGGAGGGGATCAGCCCCAGCATTTT. The genes are TRBV11-2 and TRBJ1-5; the D gene is possibly TRBD1 (6 bases). Between the trimmed V and J ends, which lost 5 bases and 5 bases, there was a span of 13 bases. CDR1 and CDR2 (germline): SGHAT, FQNNGV. The CDR3 totals 14 residues.